Listed here is a single T cell receptor (beta chain). Its target is not known. Germline CDR1 and CDR2: SGHAT and FQNNGV. The CDR3 has 13 residues. Trimming left V 5 bases short and J 4 bases short, with 11 bases between. Measured with immunoSEQ multiplex PCR; TCRdb has only the in-frame clones, and not every one. The sample has tens of thousands of clones, over 75% seen once. The data are from a study of vaccination effects on CD4 cells after COVID-19. Study at large: Prior to sequencing, the ViraFEST assay stimulated PBMC with viral peptide pools, which expanded the antigen-specific CD4+ T cells.

Scientists isolated CD4+ T cells after an approximately 11-day culture period ended. Each participant was given two doses of one vaccine (BNT162b2 or mRNA-1273). The source is a human donor who received a COVID-19 vaccine. The source was CD4+ T cells from PBMCs cultured without peptide, collected after COVID-19 vaccination. The chain is built from TRBV11-2 and TRBJ2-5, with D possibly TRBD1 on 5 matching bases. The CDR3: CASSPDQGETQYF. Written as DNA, the CDR3 is TGTGCCAGCAGCCCGGACCAGGGAGAGACCCAGTACTTC.